Presented here are 4 T cell receptor beta chains from one specimen sequenced in a study of blood T cell repertoires in COVID-19. Assay: immunoSEQ multiplex PCR; the TCRdb copy retains only in-frame clones and omits some. The table has roughly 180,000 clones, about 81% seen once; the top ten hold about 10%. The sequenced sample was peripheral blood. The origin of the receptors is a woman older than 75 with COVID-19, enrolled during active disease.

The chain links TRBV5-6 to TRBJ2-5, with 8 nucleotides matching TRBD2. There are 14 residues in the CDR3. V gave up 3 bases and J gave up 4 bases; unmatched junction bases: 5. Germline V gene data show CDR1 as SGHDT and CDR2 as YYEEEE. CDR3 bases: TGTGCCAGCAGCTCGGGGGGGTTCAGAGAGACCCAGTACTTC. This gives the protein CASSSGGFRETQYF.

The CDR3 DNA follows: TGTGCCAGCACCCAAGGGAGGGACAACACTGAAGCTTTCTTT. Its protein is CASTQGRDNTEAFF. The chain joins TRBV6-5 to TRBJ1-1, with a tentative D call TRBD1 (5 bases). From germline, CDR1 is MNHEY and CDR2 SVGAGI. The CDR3 has 14 residues. V dropped 7 bases and J dropped 2 bases, with 14 bases sitting between them.

This rearrangement joins TRBV21-1 to TRBJ2-3; the table gives TRBD1 as D, unverified against the DNA. TRBV21-1 represents a pseudogene. The CDR3 runs to 19 residues. As DNA, the CDR3 is TGTGCCAGCAGCAAAGCGGACAGGGGCCATGAACAGACTTTTGATACGCAGTATTTT. Translation: CASSKADRGHEQTFDTQYF.

This chain joins TRBV18 and TRBJ2-5, with D unclear. The CDR3 runs 13 residues. In germline, CDR1 is KGHSH, CDR2 LQKENI. Trimming removed 1 base at V and 7 bases at J, with 10 bases between. The CDR3 DNA follows: TGTGCCAGCTCACCACAGCCCCGTGCGACCCAGTACTTC. Translation: CASSPQPRATQYF.